This T cell receptor beta chain was recorded in a study of blood T cell repertoires in COVID-19. Using immunoSEQ multiplex PCR, the repertoire was profiled, and TCRdb retains in-frame clones only, with some absent. Seen here are a few hundred thousand clones, around four fifths observed once, and the top ten hold approximately 4.5%. The CDR3 has 15 amino acids. The V gene's germline CDR1 is MNHEY and CDR2 SVGAGI. Trimming cost V 3 bases and J 2 bases, with 11 bases left between them. The gene calls are TRBV6-5 and TRBJ1-5; D may be TRBD1 (6 bases). The sequenced sample was PBMCs or T cells enriched from blood (not recorded which). This TCR derives from a young man with acute COVID-19. The CDR3 DNA reads as TGTGCCAGCAGTTATGGGGGCGCGGGCAATCAGCCCCAGCATTTT. This gives the protein CASSYGGAGNQPQHF.